This T cell receptor (beta chain) was retrieved from a study of T cell repertoires in ileal Crohn's disease. Profiling relied on immunoSEQ multiplex PCR, and the TCRdb table lists in-frame clones only, not all of them. The repertoire has 5,500 to 7,000 clones, around 79% of them found once; the top ten carry around 13%. The CDR3 is 15 amino acids. V lost 4 bases and J lost 6; bases outside the gene matches: 5. CDR1 LNHDA and CDR2 SQIVND come from the germline V gene (reference sequence). This chain uses TRBV19 with TRBJ1-5; 11 bases align to TRBD1. The sequenced sample consisted of ileal tissue. The TCR originated in an adult with Crohn's disease. The CDR3 nucleotides read TGTGCCAGTAGTAAGGGACAGGGGGGACTTCAGCCCCAGCATTTT. Translated: CASSKGQGGLQPQHF.